The 8 T cell receptor beta chains in this list originate from one sample, sequenced in a study of beta chain features in type 1 diabetes. Sequencing targeted expressed TCRB transcripts, as all isolated RNA had been reverse transcribed. Libraries were prepared by immunoSEQ multiplex PCR; TCRdb keeps only in-frame clonotypes and omits some of them. The sample lists about 53,000 clones, around 50% occurring once. Their specific antigens are unknown. Overall study results and limits: A moderate, significant TCRB CDR3 shortening appeared in type 1 diabetes across four CD4+ subsets.

Sequenced sample: Tregs from blood. These receptors were collected from a woman aged 40 to 50 with type 1 diabetes.

The J gene is TRBJ1-5, the V gene TRBV19; D is undetermined. Germline CDR1 LNHDA, CDR2 SQIVND (reference sequence). V was shortened by 1 base and J by 0 bases, with 16 bases between the two germline ends. This CDR3 is 18 amino acids long. CDR3 DNA sequence: TGTGCCAGTAGTATAGTAGCCCCCCATCCCTCTAGCAATCAGCCCCAGCATTTT. Translating it yields CASSIVAPHPSSNQPQHF.

V and J are TRBV7-7 and TRBJ2-2, with 7 bases identical to TRBD1. The V and J ends lost 5 bases and 4 bases, in that order; junction bases with no gene match: 10. The CDR3 has 16 amino acids. In germline, CDR1 is SSHAT, CDR2 FNYEAQ (reference sequence). CDR3 DNA: TGTGCCAGCAGCATTAGCCCCTCAGGGGGCACCGGGGAGCTGTTTTTT. Translated: CASSISPSGGTGELFF.

The CDR3 protein is CASSSTRGLVPNNEQFF. The CDR3 DNA reads as TGTGCCAGCAGCTCGACGAGAGGGCTAGTACCCAACAATGAGCAGTTCTTC. The chain recombines TRBV7-2 with TRBJ2-1, with D perhaps TRBD2 (5 bases). V lost 4 bases, J lost 5 bases, and 21 bases lay in between. The CDR3 is made up of 17 amino acids. Germline values: CDR1 SGHTA, CDR2 FQGNSA.

The chain uses TRBV6-6 and TRBJ2-1; the D is unclear. The germline V gene encodes CDR1 MNHNY and CDR2 SVGAGI (reference sequence). Trimming took 2 bases from V and 4 from J, leaving 15 bases between them. CDR3 size: 16 residues. In DNA, the CDR3 is TGTGCCAGCAGTTACGAAGAACTATCCCCTTACAATGAGCAGTTCTTC. Protein sequence: CASSYEELSPYNEQFF.

This clone is deemed medium-sized. The chain is built from TRBV5-1 and TRBJ1-2, with 7 bases aligning to TRBD1. V was clipped by 3 bases and J by 5 bases; unmatched bases: 7. The CDR3 length is 14 residues. Germline values: CDR1 SGHRS, CDR2 YFSETQ. The CDR3 coding sequence is TGCGCCAGCAGCTACACGGACAGGTCATATGGCTACACCTTC. Translating gives CASSYTDRSYGYTF. Together with reference TRBV5-1 and TRBJ1-2, the CDR3 gives the full variable domain: KAGVTQTPRYLIKTRGQQVTLSCSPISGHRSVSWYQQTPGQGLQFLFEYFSETQRNKGNFPGRFSGRQFSNSRSEMNVSTLELGDSALYLCASSYTDRSYGYTFGSGTRLTVV.

This clone was seen just once. The chain's CDR3 is CASSTRDRDTEAFF. The CDR3, as DNA: TGTGCCAGCAGTACCCGGGACAGGGACACTGAAGCTTTCTTT. The chain uses TRBV6-1 and TRBJ1-1; 9 bases fit TRBD1. The CDR3 sequence is 14 residues long. Unmatched junction bases numbered 4, after V lost 5 bases and J lost 3 bases. The germline V gene has CDR1 MNHNS and CDR2 SASEGT.

The V gene is TRBV28, the J gene TRBJ2-1; 7 nucleotides line up with TRBD2. Germline lookup yields CDR1 MDHEN and CDR2 SYDVKM. The CDR3 consists of 15 residues. V lost 3 bases and J lost 5; bases outside the gene matches: 7. The CDR3 nucleotides read TGTGCCAGCAGTTTGGTTGCGGGAGAAAACAATGAGCAGTTCTTC. Amino acids: CASSLVAGENNEQFF.

This clone was picked up a small number of times. The gene calls are TRBV6-5 and TRBJ1-5; 8 bases map to TRBD1. The V gene end was trimmed by 6 bases and the J gene end by 6 bases; junction bases not matched to a gene: 7. The CDR3 is 14 residues long. CDR1 MNHEY and CDR2 SVGAGI come from the germline V gene. The CDR3 region is CASRGRGRGQPQHF. CDR3 DNA sequence: TGTGCCAGCAGGGGCAGGGGGCGAGGTCAGCCCCAGCATTTT.